Below, 12 T cell receptor beta chains from the same sample are listed, as sequenced in a study of shared clonotypes between healthy human individuals. The protocol was immunoSEQ multiplex PCR, while the TCRdb copy is restricted to in-frame clones and leaves out a portion. The top ten hold 1% to 1.5% of the sample, which has 1.5 million to 2.5 million clones, roughly 95% seen once. Selected positively for CCR7 and CD45RO-negative, naive CD8 cells excluded terminally differentiated effector memory CD45RA+ cells. Sequenced material: naive CD8+ T cells sorted from blood. The receptor source for this set is a man younger than 35 in good health.

The V call is TRBV15, the J call TRBJ1-2, with 9 bases aligning to TRBD1. The germline gives CDR1 LNHNV, CDR2 YYDKDF (reference sequence). The CDR3 contains 15 residues. V dropped 5 bases and J dropped 4; count of bases not matched to a gene: 8. The CDR3, as DNA: TGTGCCACCAGCGTCCCCGGGACAGGGATCTATGGCTACACCTTC. This encodes CATSVPGTGIYGYTF.

This clone was counted once. This chain joins TRBV7-9 and TRBJ2-2; D ambiguous. The CDR3 loop spans 11 amino acids. With 6 bases removed from V and 7 bases from J, the gap between germline ends came to 6 bases. Germline V gene data show CDR1 as SEHNR and CDR2 as FQNEAQ (reference sequence). The CDR3 reads CASRSVGELFF. In DNA form, the CDR3 reads TGTGCCAGCAGATCGGTCGGGGAGCTGTTTTTT.

CDR3 loop: CASSLTWGEENTEAFF. CDR3 DNA: TGTGCCAGCAGCTTAACGTGGGGTGAGGAGAACACTGAAGCTTTCTTT. The V call is TRBV7-9, the J call TRBJ1-1; D not resolved. The ends were cut back, 2 bases at V and 1 base at J, with 14 bases in the middle. Germline CDR1 and CDR2: SEHNR and FQNEAQ (reference sequence). This CDR3 is 16 amino acids long.

The chain has TRBV11-2 and TRBJ2-1; D possibly corresponds to TRBD1 (6 bases). V lost 1 base and J 8 bases, leaving 9 bases between the germline ends. The V gene's germline CDR1 is SGHAT and CDR2 FQNNGV. There are 13 residues in the CDR3. The CDR3 DNA reads TGTGCCAGCAGCTTAGTCAGGGGCGATGAGCAGTTCTTC. Protein: CASSLVRGDEQFF.

This sequence joins TRBV29-1 and TRBJ2-5, with D perhaps being TRBD1 or TRBD2 (5 bases each). V lost 6 bases, J lost 3 bases, and 26 bases lay in between. CDR3 length: 17 amino acids. Per germline, CDR1 SQVTM and CDR2 ANQGSEA. The CDR3 bases are TGCAGCGTCTTAGCTTCGGTTATCAGGGACCCCAAAGAGACCCAGTACTTC. Residues: CSVLASVIRDPKETQYF.

The chain combines TRBV6-1 with TRBJ2-7; D might be TRBD1 (5 bases). The CDR3 loop spans 14 amino acids. Deletions cut 4 bases from V and 3 bases from J, with 13 bases between. Germline-derived CDR1 and CDR2 are MNHNS and SASEGT. The DNA of the CDR3 is TGTGCCAGCAGTGTAGGGGCCAGTATCTACGAGCAGTACTTC. This codes for CASSVGASIYEQYF.

This clone was seen only once. The chain joins TRBV5-1 to TRBJ2-2, with TRBD2 identical over 9 bases. This CDR3 spans 19 amino acids. V trimming: 1 base; J trimming: 0 bases; junction bases outside the gene matches: 10. Germline assignment: CDR1 SGHRS and CDR2 YFSETQ. In nucleotides, the CDR3 is TGCGCCAGCAGCTTGCTCCCAGCGGGAGGTCTTGCGAACACCGGGGAGCTGTTTTTT. This sequence encodes CASSLLPAGGLANTGELFF.

CDR3 loop: CASEGPSAYEQYF. The CDR3 DNA reads TGTGCCAGCGAGGGCCCCTCGGCCTACGAGCAGTACTTC. The J gene is TRBJ2-7, the V gene TRBV6-1; weak D call: TRBD2 (5 bases). The CDR3 has 13 amino acids. Trimming shortened V by 8 bases and J by 2 bases, and 13 bases separated the two germline ends. Germline V gene sequence: CDR1 MNHNS, CDR2 SASEGT.

The chain uses TRBV6-5 and TRBJ1-2, with D possibly being TRBD1 (5 bases). In germline, CDR1 is MNHEY, CDR2 SVGAGI. The V gene lost 4 bases and the J gene lost 4 bases, with 13 bases spanning the gap. The CDR3 loop spans 14 amino acids. The DNA for the CDR3 is TGTGCCAGCAGTTCCGACGACAGATTCTATGGCTACACCTTC. It yields the protein CASSSDDRFYGYTF.

V is TRBV9 and J is TRBJ1-2; maybe TRBD1 (5 bases). CDR1 and CDR2 from the germline V gene are SGDLS and YYNGEE. The CDR3 covers 11 residues. Trimming left V 3 bases short and J 7 bases short, with 7 bases between. CDR3 amino acids: CASSAQGGYTF. The CDR3 nucleotides are TGTGCCAGCAGCGCTCAGGGTGGCTACACCTTC.

A single count supports this clone. The chain carries TRBV7-9 and TRBJ2-1, with 9 bases lining up with TRBD1. V dropped 6 bases and J dropped 5; count of bases not matched to a gene: 8. Germline assignment: CDR1 SEHNR and CDR2 FQNEAQ (reference sequence). The CDR3 is made up of 15 amino acids. CDR3 loop: CASSTGTGLDNEQFF. The DNA of the CDR3 is TGTGCCAGCAGTACCGGGACAGGGCTCGACAATGAGCAGTTCTTC.

The J gene is TRBJ2-1, the V gene TRBV5-1; either TRBD1 or TRBD2 may fit D (6 bases each). V was clipped by 2 bases and J by 7 bases, with 19 bases between them. The CDR3 runs 16 residues. The germline CDR1 and CDR2 sequences are SGHRS and YFSETQ. CDR3 DNA sequence: TGCGCCAGCAGCTTTACGACGGGGGCTACCCAAAATGAGCAGTTCTTC. Translated, it gives CASSFTTGATQNEQFF.